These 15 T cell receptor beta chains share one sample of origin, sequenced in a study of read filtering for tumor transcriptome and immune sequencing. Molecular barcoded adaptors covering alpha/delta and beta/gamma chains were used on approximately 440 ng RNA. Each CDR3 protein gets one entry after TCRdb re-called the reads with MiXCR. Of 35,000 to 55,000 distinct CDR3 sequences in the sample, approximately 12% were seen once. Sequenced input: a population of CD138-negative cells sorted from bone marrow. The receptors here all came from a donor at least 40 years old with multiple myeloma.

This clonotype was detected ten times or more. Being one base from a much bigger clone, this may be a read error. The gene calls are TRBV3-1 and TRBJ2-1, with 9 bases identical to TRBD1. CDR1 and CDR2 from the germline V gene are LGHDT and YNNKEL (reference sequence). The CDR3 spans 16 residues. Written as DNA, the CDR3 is TGTGCCAGCAGCCAAGCCCCGGGACAGGGTTCAAATGGGCAGTTCTTC. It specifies CASSQAPGQGSNGQFF.

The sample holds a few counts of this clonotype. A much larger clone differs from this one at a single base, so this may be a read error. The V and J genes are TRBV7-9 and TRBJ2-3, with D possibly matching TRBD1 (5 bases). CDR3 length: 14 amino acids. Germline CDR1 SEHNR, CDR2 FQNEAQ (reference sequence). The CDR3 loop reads CASSLVESTGTQYF. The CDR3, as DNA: TGTGCCAGCAGCTTAGTAGAAAGCACAGGTACGCAGTATTTT. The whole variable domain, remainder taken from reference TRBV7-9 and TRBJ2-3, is DTGVSQNPRHKITKRGQNVTFRCDPISEHNRLYWYRQTLGQGPEFLTYFQNEAQLEKSRLLSDRFSAERPKGSFSTLEIQRTEQGDSAMYLCASSLVESTGTQYFGPGTRLTVL.

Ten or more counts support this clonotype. The CDR3 DNA reads as TGTGCCAGCAGTGAAGCTGGGACAGGGAGCACTGAAGCTTTCTTT. Its protein product is CASSEAGTGSTEAFF. The chain employs TRBV25-1 and TRBJ1-1; 9 bases agree with TRBD1. The CDR3 spans 15 residues. V lost 2 bases to trimming and J lost 4 bases; unmatched junction nucleotides: 5. Per the germline V gene, CDR1 is MGHDK and CDR2 is SYGVNS.

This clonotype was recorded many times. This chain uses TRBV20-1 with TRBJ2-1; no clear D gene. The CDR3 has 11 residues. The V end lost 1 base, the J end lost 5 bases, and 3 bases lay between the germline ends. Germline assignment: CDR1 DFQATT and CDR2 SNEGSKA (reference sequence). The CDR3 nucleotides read TGCAGTGCTAGAGGTCACAATGAGCAGTTCTTC. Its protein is CSARGHNEQFF.

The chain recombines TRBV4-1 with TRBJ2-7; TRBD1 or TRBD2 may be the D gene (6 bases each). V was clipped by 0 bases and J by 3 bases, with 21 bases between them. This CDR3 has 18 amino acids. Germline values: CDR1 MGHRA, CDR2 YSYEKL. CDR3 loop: CASSQDGGPRADLYEQYF. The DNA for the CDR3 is TGCGCCAGCAGCCAAGACGGGGGCCCCAGGGCGGATCTCTACGAGCAGTACTTC.

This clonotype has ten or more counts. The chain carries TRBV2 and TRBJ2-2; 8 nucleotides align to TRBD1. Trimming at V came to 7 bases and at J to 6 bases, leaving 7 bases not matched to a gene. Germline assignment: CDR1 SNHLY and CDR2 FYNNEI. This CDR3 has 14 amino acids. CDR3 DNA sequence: TGTGCCAGCACCCTGGACAGGGCGTCCGGGGAGCTGTTTTTT. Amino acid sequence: CASTLDRASGELFF.

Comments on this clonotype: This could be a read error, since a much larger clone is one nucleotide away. The CDR3 coding sequence is TGCGCCGGCAGACGGGACGCCAACTATGGCTACACCTTC. Translation: CAGRRDANYGYTF. The chain is built from TRBV5-1 and TRBJ1-2, with a tentative D call TRBD1 (5 bases). The length of the CDR3 is 13 residues. Per germline, CDR1 SGHRS and CDR2 YFSETQ.

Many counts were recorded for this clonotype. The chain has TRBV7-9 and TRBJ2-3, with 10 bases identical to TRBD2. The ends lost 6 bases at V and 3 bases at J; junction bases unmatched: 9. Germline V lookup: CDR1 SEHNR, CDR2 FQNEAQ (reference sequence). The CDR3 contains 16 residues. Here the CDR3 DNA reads TGTGCCAGCAGATCCCTAGCGGGAGAAGGGACAGATACGCAGTATTTT. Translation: CASRSLAGEGTDTQYF.

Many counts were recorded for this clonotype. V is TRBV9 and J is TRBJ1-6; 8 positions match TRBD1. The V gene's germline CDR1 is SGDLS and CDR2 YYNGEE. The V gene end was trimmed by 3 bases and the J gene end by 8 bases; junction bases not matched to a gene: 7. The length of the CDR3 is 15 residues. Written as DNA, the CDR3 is TGTGCCAGCAGCGACGGACAGGGAAGGTATTCACCCCTCCACTTT. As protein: CASSDGQGRYSPLHF.

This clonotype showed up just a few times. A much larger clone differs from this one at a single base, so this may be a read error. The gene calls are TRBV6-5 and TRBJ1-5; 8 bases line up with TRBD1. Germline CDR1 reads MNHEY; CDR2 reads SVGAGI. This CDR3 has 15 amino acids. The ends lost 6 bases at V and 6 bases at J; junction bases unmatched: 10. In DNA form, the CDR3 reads TGTGCCAGCAGAGGGGGCGAGGACAGGGCTCAGCCCCAGCATTTT. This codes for CASRGGEDRAQPQHF.

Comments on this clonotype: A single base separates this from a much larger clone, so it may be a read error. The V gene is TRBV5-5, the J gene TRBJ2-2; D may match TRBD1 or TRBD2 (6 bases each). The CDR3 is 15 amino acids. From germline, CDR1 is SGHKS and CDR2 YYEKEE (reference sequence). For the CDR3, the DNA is TGTGCCAGCAGGGACTACAGGGTGAACACCTGGGAGCTGTTTTTT. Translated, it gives CASRDYRVNTWELFF.

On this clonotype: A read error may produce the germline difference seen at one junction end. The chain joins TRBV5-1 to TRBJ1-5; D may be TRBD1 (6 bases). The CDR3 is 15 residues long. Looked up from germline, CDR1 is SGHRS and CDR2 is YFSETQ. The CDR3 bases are TGTGCCAGCATCTTGACAGGAGCTAGCAATCAGCCCCAGCATTTT. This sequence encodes CASILTGASNQPQHF.

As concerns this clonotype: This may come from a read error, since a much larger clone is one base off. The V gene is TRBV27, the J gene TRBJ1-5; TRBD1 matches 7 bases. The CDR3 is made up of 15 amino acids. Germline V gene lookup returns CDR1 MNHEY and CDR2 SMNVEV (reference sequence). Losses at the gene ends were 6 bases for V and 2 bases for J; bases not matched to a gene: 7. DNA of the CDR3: TGTGCCAGCAGACCCGGGACAGCCGGCAATCAGCCCCAGCATTTT. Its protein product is CASRPGTAGNQPQHF.

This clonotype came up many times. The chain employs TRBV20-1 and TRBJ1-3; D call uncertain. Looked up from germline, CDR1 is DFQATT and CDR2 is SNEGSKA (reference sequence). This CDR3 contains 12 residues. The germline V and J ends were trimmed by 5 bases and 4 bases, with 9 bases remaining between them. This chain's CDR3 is CSAGERGNTIYF. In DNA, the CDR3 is TGCAGTGCTGGGGAGAGGGGAAACACCATATATTTT.

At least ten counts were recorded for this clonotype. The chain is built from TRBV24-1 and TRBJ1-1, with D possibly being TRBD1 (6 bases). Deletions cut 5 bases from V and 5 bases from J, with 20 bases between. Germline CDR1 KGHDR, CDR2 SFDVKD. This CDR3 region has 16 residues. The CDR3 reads CATSATGGRDGTEAFF. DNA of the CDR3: TGTGCCACCAGTGCTACGGGGGGCCGGGATGGTACTGAAGCTTTCTTT.